Shown below are 16 T cell receptor beta chains from a single sample sequenced in a study of CD8+CD57+ T cells in acquired aplastic anemia. Template material for TCR beta VDJ and CDR3 profiling consisted of genomic DNA. TCRdb called the reads again in MiXCR, with one record for every CDR3 protein. The sample has 450,000 to 600,000 distinct CDR3 sequences; around 30% are singletons. Sequencing was done on patients that had shown CD8+CD57+ cell expansion by flow cytometry. The sequenced sample was sorted CD4+, CD8+, or CD8+CD57+ T cells (not recorded which) from PBMCs. The receptors were gathered from a human donor with aplastic anemia.

V gene TRBV15 combines with J gene TRBJ2-1; the D call may be TRBD1 or TRBD2 (6 bases each). Looked up from germline, CDR1 is LNHNV and CDR2 is YYDKDF (reference sequence). Trimming cost V 5 bases and J 0 bases, with 23 bases left between them. This CDR3 is 19 amino acids long. CDR3 protein: CATSPRDKGWRGSYNEQFF. CDR3 nucleotide sequence: TGTGCCACCAGCCCCCGGGACAAGGGGTGGCGGGGCTCCTACAATGAGCAGTTCTTC.

There are a few counts of this clonotype. The rearrangement joins TRBV3-1 to TRBJ2-3; no clear D. The V gene's germline CDR1 is LGHDT and CDR2 YNNKEL (reference sequence). Trimming left V 3 bases short and J 1 base short, with 11 bases between. This CDR3 region has 15 residues. The CDR3 protein is CASSQQTPCTDTQYF. DNA of the CDR3: TGTGCCAGCAGCCAGCAAACGCCCTGCACAGATACGCAGTATTTT.

V is TRBV7-6 and J is TRBJ1-4, with a tentative D call TRBD1 (6 bases). V lost 1 base and J 7 bases, leaving 16 bases between the germline ends. The CDR3 spans 16 residues. The germline gives CDR1 SGHVS, CDR2 FNYEAQ. This chain's CDR3 is CASSLGGGGFGEKLFF. The CDR3 DNA follows: TGTGCCAGCAGCTTAGGGGGTGGGGGCTTCGGTGAAAAACTGTTTTTT. Filled out from reference TRBV7-6 and TRBJ1-4, the complete variable domain reads GAGVSQSPRYKVTKRGQDVALRCDPISGHVSLYWYRQALGQGPEFLTYFNYEAQQDKSGLPNDRFSAERPEGSISTLTIQRTEQRDSAMYRCASSLGGGGFGEKLFFGSGTQLSVL.

V usage is TRBV7-8 and J usage is TRBJ2-5; D call uncertain. This CDR3 contains 15 residues. Germline V gives CDR1 SGHVS, CDR2 FQNEAQ. Trimming stripped 3 bases from V and 2 bases from J, with 13 bases between. The CDR3 coding sequence is TGTGCCAGCAGCTTGGCAATGCCCCCGCAAGAGACCCAGTACTTC. This gives the protein CASSLAMPPQETQYF.

In this sample, this clonotype turned up a few times. This rearrangement joins TRBV24-1 to TRBJ2-6, with D unresolved. The germline V gene has CDR1 KGHDR and CDR2 SFDVKD. V lost 3 bases and J lost 3, with 8 bases in between. This CDR3 has 15 residues. CDR3 region: CATSDTGFGANVLTF. CDR3 nucleotide sequence: TGTGCCACCAGTGATACTGGGTTTGGGGCCAACGTCCTGACTTTC.

This clonotype was seen many times. The chain employs TRBV2 and TRBJ2-7; TRBD2 matches 8 bases. CDR3 size: 13 residues. Germline V CDR1 and CDR2: SNHLY, FYNNEI. Trimming removed 4 bases from V and 6 bases from J; junction bases left unmatched: 5. The CDR3 DNA reads TGTGCCAGCAGTGTGTCCGGGGGGGGCGAGCAGTACTTC. It specifies CASSVSGGGEQYF. The full variable domain, rest sourced from reference TRBV2 and TRBJ2-7, is EPEVTQTPSHQVTQMGQEVILRCVPISNHLYFYWYRQILGQKVEFLVSFYNNEISEKSEIFDDQFSVERPDGSNFTLKIRSTKLEDSAMYFCASSVSGGGEQYFGPGTRLTVT.

The chain uses TRBV10-3 and TRBJ2-1, with D possibly matching TRBD2 (7 bases). There are 14 residues in the CDR3. The germline V gene has CDR1 ENHRY and CDR2 SYGVKD. Trimming took 4 bases from V and 6 from J, leaving 13 bases between them. The CDR3 loop is CAISGGGGGNEQFF. The CDR3 DNA is TGTGCCATCAGTGGAGGGGGGGGGGGCAATGAGCAGTTCTTC.

The chain employs TRBV12-3 or TRBV12-4 and TRBJ2-1, with a weak D call TRBD2 (5 bases). The V end was cut by 3 bases, the J end by 3 bases, with 9 bases between. The length of the CDR3 is 14 residues. CDR3 in amino acids: CASSLGRFYNEQFF. The CDR3 DNA is TGTGCCAGCAGTTTGGGGAGATTCTACAATGAGCAGTTCTTC.

Here the CDR3 DNA reads TGTGCCAGCAGCTCTCGCCGCACAGATACGCAGTATTTT. It codes for CASSSRRTDTQYF. J is TRBJ2-3 and V is TRBV11-1; D is ambiguous. This CDR3 region has 13 residues. V shed 4 bases and J shed 1 base, with 6 bases lying between them. Germline V gives CDR1 SGHAT, CDR2 FQDESV (reference sequence).

With regard to this clonotype: One end of the junction varies from germline; a read error may be responsible. The CDR3, as DNA: TGTGCCACCAGTGATGCAGGCCTAACCGGGGAGCTGTTCTTC. This translates into CATSDAGLTGELFF. The chain is built from TRBV24-1 and TRBJ2-1, with D tentatively TRBD2 (5 bases). This CDR3 contains 14 residues. The germline gives CDR1 KGHDR, CDR2 SFDVKD.

This chain joins TRBV27 and TRBJ1-2, with 9 positions matching TRBD1. Germline values: CDR1 MNHEY, CDR2 SMNVEV (reference sequence). V lost 4 bases and J lost 8; bases outside the gene matches: 17. This CDR3 is built from 17 residues. The CDR3 DNA reads as TGTGCCAGCAGTTCATCATGGGACAGGGTTTTTATGGAAGGCTACACCTTC. Protein sequence: CASSSSWDRVFMEGYTF.

This clonotype was recorded at least ten times. The rearrangement joins TRBV29-1 to TRBJ1-2; the D gene is possibly TRBD1 (5 bases). The V and J ends lost 4 bases and 8 bases respectively, with 11 bases between them. Germline assignment: CDR1 SQVTM and CDR2 ANQGSEA. The CDR3 is made up of 11 amino acids. This chain's CDR3 is CSVVGEEGYTF. CDR3 DNA sequence: TGCAGCGTTGTAGGGGAGGAAGGCTACACCTTC.

The V gene is TRBV5-1, the J gene TRBJ2-5; D unresolved. The CDR3 runs 14 residues. Germline CDR1 and CDR2: SGHRS and YFSETQ. V was cut by 1 base and J by 1 base, with 8 bases left in between. CDR3 residues: CASSLLASQETQYF. The CDR3, as DNA: TGCGCCAGCAGCTTGTTAGCTTCCCAAGAGACCCAGTACTTC.

This clonotype was recorded only once. The genes are TRBV14 and TRBJ1-5; D not certain. Deletions cut 4 bases from V and 1 base from J, with 20 bases between. Germline loops: CDR1 SGHDN, CDR2 FVKESK. The CDR3 runs to 18 residues. The CDR3 DNA is TGTGCCAGCAGCCTCGTGTTGGTTGAATCTTTAAGCAATCAGCCCCAGCATTTT. This encodes CASSLVLVESLSNQPQHF.

The rearrangement links TRBV20-1 to TRBJ2-3; D unclear. Germline V gene data show CDR1 as DFQATT and CDR2 as SNEGSKA (reference sequence). The CDR3 consists of 13 residues. The ends were cut back, 6 bases at V and 3 bases at J, with 13 bases in the middle. Here the CDR3 reads CSAHTARTDTQYF. In DNA, the CDR3 is TGCAGTGCCCACACAGCAAGAACAGATACGCAGTATTTT.

This clonotype came up many times. The rearrangement links TRBV3-1 to TRBJ1-6; 7 bases align to TRBD1. J lost 13 bases, V lost 4 bases, and 10 bases had no gene match. Germline V gene lookup returns CDR1 LGHDT and CDR2 YNNKEL (reference sequence). The CDR3 has 14 residues. The CDR3 sequence is CASSRAGTVSPLHF. For the CDR3, the DNA is TGTGCCAGCAGCCGCGCCGGGACAGTTTCTCCCCTCCACTTT. Supplemented by reference TRBV3-1 and TRBJ1-6, the full variable domain reads DTAVSQTPKYLVTQMGNDKSIKCEQNLGHDTMYWYKQDSKKFLKIMFSYNNKELIINETVPNRFSPKSPDKAHLNLHINSLELGDSAVYFCASSRAGTVSPLHFGNGTRLTVT.